These T cell receptor beta chains were read from a single sample in a study of blood T cell repertoires in COVID-19. Assay: immunoSEQ multiplex PCR; the TCRdb copy retains only in-frame clones and omits some. The data hold 110,000 or so clones, with more than 75% observed a single time. The sample taken for sequencing was peripheral blood. Receptors originate from a man between 60 and 75 years old with acute or convalescent COVID-19. CDR3s include the opening cysteine and the closing phenylalanine or tryptophan. A clone size is listed for some rows: how often the clone was seen (once, few, many), or a class if it is expanded.

j_call	v_call	cdr3_length	clone_size	cdr3_aa
TRBJ2-7	TRBV28	13	.	CASISLGSYEQYF
TRBJ1-1	TRBV20-1	9	.	CSAPPGSSF
TRBJ2-3	TRBV4-3	16	once	CASSLSSGRALDTQYF
TRBJ1-3	TRBV6-6	15	.	CASSFNPDRVDTIYF
TRBJ1-1	TRBV11-3	13	.	CASSLVFGTEAFF
TRBJ2-7	TRBV9	14	.	CASSHSLASHEQYF
TRBJ2-3	TRBV24-1	14	.	CATSERTGTDTQYF
TRBJ2-1	TRBV15	12	.	CATSSYRDEQFF
TRBJ2-2	TRBV5-1	15	.	CASSPDRGRAGELFF
TRBJ2-3	TRBV28	14	.	CASSPGRSTDTQYF